The T cell receptor (beta chain) under discussion was sequenced for a study of blood T cell repertoires in COVID-19. Background on the study: T cells, B-cell-depleted T cells, or PBMCs supplied cDNA or gDNA.

Generated by immunoSEQ multiplex PCR, the TCRdb table keeps only in-frame clones and is missing some. The repertoire holds around 100,000 clones, 75% to 90% seen once, with more than 4.5% in the top ten. Trimming stripped 0 bases from V and 2 bases from J, with 11 bases between. This CDR3 spans 16 amino acids. The germline V gene has CDR1 MNHEY and CDR2 SVGAGI. The chain couples TRBV6-5 to TRBJ2-1; possible D gene TRBD1, 5 bases. The source of this sequence is a man in his fifties or sixties with COVID-19, enrolled during active disease. What was sequenced was peripheral blood. DNA for the CDR3: TGTGCCAGCAGTTACTCGAAGGGGTTTCCCTACAATGAGCAGTTCTTC. Residues: CASSYSKGFPYNEQFF.